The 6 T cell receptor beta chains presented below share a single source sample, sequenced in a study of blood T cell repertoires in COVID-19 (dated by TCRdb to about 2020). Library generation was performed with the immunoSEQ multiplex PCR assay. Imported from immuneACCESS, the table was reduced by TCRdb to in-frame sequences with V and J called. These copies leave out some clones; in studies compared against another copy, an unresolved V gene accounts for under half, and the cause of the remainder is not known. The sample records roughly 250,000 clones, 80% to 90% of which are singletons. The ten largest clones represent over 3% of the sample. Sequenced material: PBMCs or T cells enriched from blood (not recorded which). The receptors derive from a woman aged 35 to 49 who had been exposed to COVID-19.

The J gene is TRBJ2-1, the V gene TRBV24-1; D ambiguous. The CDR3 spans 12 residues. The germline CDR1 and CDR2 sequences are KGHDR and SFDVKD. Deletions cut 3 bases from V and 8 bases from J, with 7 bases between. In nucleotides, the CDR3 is TGTGCCACCAGTGATAACAGCTATGAGCAGTTCTTC. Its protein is CATSDNSYEQFF.

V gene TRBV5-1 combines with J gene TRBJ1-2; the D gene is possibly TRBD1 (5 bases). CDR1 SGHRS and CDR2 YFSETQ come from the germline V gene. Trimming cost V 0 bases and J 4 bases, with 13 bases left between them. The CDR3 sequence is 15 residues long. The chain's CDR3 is CASSLGAGPPYGYTF. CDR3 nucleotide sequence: TGCGCCAGCAGCTTGGGGGCGGGACCCCCCTATGGCTACACCTTC.

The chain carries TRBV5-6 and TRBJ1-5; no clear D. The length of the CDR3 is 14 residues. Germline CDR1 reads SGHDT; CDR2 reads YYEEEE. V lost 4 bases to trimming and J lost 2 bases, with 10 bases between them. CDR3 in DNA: TGTGCCAGCAGCCCCGGGAGGGGCAATCAGCCCCAGCATTTT. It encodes CASSPGRGNQPQHF.

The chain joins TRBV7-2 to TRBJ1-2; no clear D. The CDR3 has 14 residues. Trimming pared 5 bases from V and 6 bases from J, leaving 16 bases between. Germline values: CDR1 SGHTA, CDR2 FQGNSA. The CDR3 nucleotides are TGTGCCAGCAGCGGGTACATCAGTCTAGATGGCTACACCTTC. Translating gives CASSGYISLDGYTF. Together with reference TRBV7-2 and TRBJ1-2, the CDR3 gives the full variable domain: GAGVSQSPSNKVTEKGKDVELRCDPISGHTALYWYRQSLGQGLEFLIYFQGNSAPDKSGLPSDRFSAERTGGSVSTLTIQRTQQEDSAVYLCASSGYISLDGYTFGSGTRLTVV.

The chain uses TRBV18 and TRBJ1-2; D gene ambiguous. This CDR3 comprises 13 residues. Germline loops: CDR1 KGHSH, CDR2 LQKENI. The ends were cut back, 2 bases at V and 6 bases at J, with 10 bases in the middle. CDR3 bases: TGTGCCAGCTCACCAGGCAGAGGCAATGGCTACACCTTC. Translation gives CASSPGRGNGYTF. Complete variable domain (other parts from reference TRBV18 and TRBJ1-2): NAGVMQNPRHLVRRRGQEARLRCSPMKGHSHVYWYRQLPEEGLKFMVYLQKENIIDESGMPKERFSAEFPKEGPSILRIQQVVRGDSAAYFCASSPGRGNGYTFGSGTRLTVV.

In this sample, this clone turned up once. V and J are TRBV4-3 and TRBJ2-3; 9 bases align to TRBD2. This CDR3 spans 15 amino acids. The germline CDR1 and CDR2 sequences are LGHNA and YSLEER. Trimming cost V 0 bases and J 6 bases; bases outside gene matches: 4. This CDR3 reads CASSQDAGGRDTQYF. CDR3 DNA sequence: TGCGCCAGCAGCCAAGACGCGGGGGGGAGGGATACGCAGTATTTT.